This TCR beta chain was found in a study of shared clonotypes between healthy human individuals. Germline V lookup: CDR1 SGHRS, CDR2 YFSETQ. Between the trimmed V and J ends, which lost 0 bases and 0 bases, there was a span of 13 bases. The CDR3 totals 17 residues. Method: immunoSEQ multiplex PCR; TCRdb's copy keeps in-frame clones and lacks some. The sample carries more than 2 million clones, 90% to 96% recorded once. J is TRBJ2-1 and V is TRBV5-1, with D possibly TRBD2 on 6 matching bases. This clonotype was sampled from a young man in good health. Sequencing was done on a sample of naive CD4+ T cells sorted from blood. Regarding subset: CD45RA+ positively selected. CDR3 sequence (DNA): TGCGCCAGCAGCTTGGTCATAGCGGAATTCTCCTACAATGAGCAGTTCTTC. It yields the protein CASSLVIAEFSYNEQFF.